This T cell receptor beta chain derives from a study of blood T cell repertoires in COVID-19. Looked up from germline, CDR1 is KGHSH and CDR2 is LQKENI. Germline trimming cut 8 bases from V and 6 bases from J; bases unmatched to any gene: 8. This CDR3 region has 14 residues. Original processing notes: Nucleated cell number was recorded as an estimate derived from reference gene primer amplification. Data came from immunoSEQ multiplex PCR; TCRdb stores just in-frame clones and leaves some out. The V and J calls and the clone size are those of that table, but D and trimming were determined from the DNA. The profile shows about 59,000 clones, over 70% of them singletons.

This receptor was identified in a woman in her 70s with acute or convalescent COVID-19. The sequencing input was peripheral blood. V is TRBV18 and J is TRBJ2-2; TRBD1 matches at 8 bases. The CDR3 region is CASLGQGRSGELFF. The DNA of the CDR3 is TGTGCCAGCCTCGGACAGGGTCGTTCCGGGGAGCTGTTTTTT.